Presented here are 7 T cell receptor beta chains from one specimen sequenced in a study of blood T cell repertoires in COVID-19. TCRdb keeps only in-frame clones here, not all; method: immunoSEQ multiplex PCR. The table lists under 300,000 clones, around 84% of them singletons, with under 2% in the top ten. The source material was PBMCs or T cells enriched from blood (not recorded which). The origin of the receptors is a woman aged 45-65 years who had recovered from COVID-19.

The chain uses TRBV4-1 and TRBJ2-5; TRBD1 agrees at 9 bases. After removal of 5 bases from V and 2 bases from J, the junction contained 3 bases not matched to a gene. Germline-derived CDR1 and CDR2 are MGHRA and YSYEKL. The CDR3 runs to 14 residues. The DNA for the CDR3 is TGCGCCAGCAGCTCAGGACAGGGGCAAGAGACCCAGTACTTC. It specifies CASSSGQGQETQYF.

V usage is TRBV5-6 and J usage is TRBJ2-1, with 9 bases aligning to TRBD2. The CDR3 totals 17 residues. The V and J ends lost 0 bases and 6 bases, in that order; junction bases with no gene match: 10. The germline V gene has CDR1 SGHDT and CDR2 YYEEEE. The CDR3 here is CASSLGASGIMGNEQFF. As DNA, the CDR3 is TGTGCCAGCAGCTTGGGCGCTAGCGGGATTATGGGCAATGAGCAGTTCTTC.

The chain's CDR3 is CASSAQGGNEKLFF. In DNA form, the CDR3 reads TGTGCCAGTAGTGCGCAGGGGGGAAATGAAAAACTGTTTTTT. The chain has TRBV19 and TRBJ1-4; 7 bases line up with TRBD1. Trimming removed 5 bases from V and 5 bases from J; junction bases left unmatched: 5. This CDR3 has 14 residues. The germline gives CDR1 LNHDA, CDR2 SQIVND (reference sequence).

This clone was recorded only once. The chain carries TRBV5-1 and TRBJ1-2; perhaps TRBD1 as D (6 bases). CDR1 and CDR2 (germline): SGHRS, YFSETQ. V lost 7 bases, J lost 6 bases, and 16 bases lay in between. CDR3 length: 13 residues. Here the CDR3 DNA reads TGCGCCAGCCGGGACACGCAAACGAATGGCTACACCTTC. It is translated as CASRDTQTNGYTF. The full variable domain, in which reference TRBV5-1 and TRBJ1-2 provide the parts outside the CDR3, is KAGVTQTPRYLIKTRGQQVTLSCSPISGHRSVSWYQQTPGQGLQFLFEYFSETQRNKGNFPGRFSGRQFSNSRSEMNVSTLELGDSALYLCASRDTQTNGYTFGSGTRLTVV.

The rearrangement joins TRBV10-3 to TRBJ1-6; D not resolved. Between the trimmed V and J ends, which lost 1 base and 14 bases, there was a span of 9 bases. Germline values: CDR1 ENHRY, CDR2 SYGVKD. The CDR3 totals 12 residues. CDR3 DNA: TGTGCCATCAGTGAGTGGCAGTCCACCCTCCACTTT. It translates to CAISEWQSTLHF.

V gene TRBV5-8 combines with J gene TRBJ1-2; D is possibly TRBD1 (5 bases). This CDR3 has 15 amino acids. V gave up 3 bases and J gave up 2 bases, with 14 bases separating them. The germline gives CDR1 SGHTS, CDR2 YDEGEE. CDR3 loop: CASSWGRQSNYGYTF. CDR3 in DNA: TGTGCCAGCAGCTGGGGAAGACAGTCCAACTATGGCTACACCTTC. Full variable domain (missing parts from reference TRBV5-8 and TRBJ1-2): EAGVTQSPTHLIKTRGQQATLRCSPISGHTSVYWYQQALGLGLQFLLWYDEGEERNRGNFPPRFSGRQFPNYSSELNVNALELEDSALYLCASSWGRQSNYGYTFGSGTRLTVV.

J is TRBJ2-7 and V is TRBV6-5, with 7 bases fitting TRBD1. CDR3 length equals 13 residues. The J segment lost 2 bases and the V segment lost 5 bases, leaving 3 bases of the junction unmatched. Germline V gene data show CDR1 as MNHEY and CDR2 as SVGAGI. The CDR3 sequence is CASSRDRAYEQYF. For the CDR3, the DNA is TGTGCCAGCAGTCGAGACAGGGCCTACGAGCAGTACTTC.